The text below deals with one TCR beta chain. The entry originates in a study of blood T cell repertoires in COVID-19. Only in-frame clones appear in the TCRdb table, and some are missing; sequencing was by immunoSEQ multiplex PCR. This table holds some 200,000 clones, about 80% found once. Between the trimmed V and J ends, which lost 2 bases and 0 bases, there was a span of 8 bases. The CDR3 runs to 14 residues. From germline, CDR1 is SGDLS and CDR2 YYNGEE. The chain carries TRBV9 and TRBJ1-1; no firm D call. The origin of this receptor is a woman in her 30s who had recovered from COVID-19. The sequenced material came from peripheral blood. The CDR3 sequence: CASSVASVNTEAFF. The CDR3 bases are TGTGCCAGCAGCGTTGCGTCGGTGAACACTGAAGCTTTCTTT.